These 21 T cell receptor beta chains were all obtained from the same sample, sequenced in a study of early T cells in non-severe SARS-CoV-2 infection. TCRdb used MiXCR to reprocess the 5' RACE reads, holding one entry per CDR3 protein. The profile shows 75,000 to 80,000 distinct CDR3 sequences, less than 20% of them singletons. The sequenced sample was whole blood. These receptors were taken from an adult who was a healthcare worker with PCR-confirmed SARS-CoV-2 infection or an uninfected control (not recorded which).

This clonotype turned up a few times. The chain has TRBV24-1 and TRBJ2-5; TRBD1 is a possible D gene (6 bases). The CDR3 is 15 residues long. Germline CDR1 and CDR2: KGHDR and SFDVKD. Trimming took 4 bases from V and 0 from J, leaving 11 bases between them. CDR3 nucleotide sequence: TGTGCCACCAGTGACCCGGACAGATACCAAGAGACCCAGTACTTC. This codes for CATSDPDRYQETQYF.

J is TRBJ1-1 and V is TRBV15; D unresolved. V was shortened by 4 bases and J by 4 bases, with 16 bases between the two germline ends. Germline V gene lookup returns CDR1 LNHNV and CDR2 YYDKDF (reference sequence). CDR3 size: 15 residues. Here the CDR3 reads CATSKGGFVGTEAFF. The CDR3 region has the DNA TGTGCCACCAGCAAAGGAGGGTTCGTCGGCACTGAAGCTTTCTTT.

V gene TRBV7-8 combines with J gene TRBJ2-1; 8 nucleotides align to TRBD2. CDR3 length: 15 residues. V lost 3 bases and J lost 4; bases outside the gene matches: 5. From germline, CDR1 is SGHVS and CDR2 FQNEAQ. The CDR3: CASSFGLALYNEQFF. The CDR3 DNA sequence: TGTGCCAGCAGCTTCGGACTAGCCCTATACAATGAGCAGTTCTTC.

Regarding this clonotype: Germline and junction disagree at one end, which may indicate a read error. This rearrangement joins TRBV7-9 to TRBJ1-1, with 10 bases fitting TRBD1. CDR1 is SEHNR and CDR2 is FQNEAQ in the germline V gene (reference sequence). CDR3 length: 15 amino acids. This CDR3 is CASSTGQGVSTEVFF. In nucleotides, the CDR3 is TGTGCCAGCAGCACCGGACAGGGGGTTTCCACTGAAGTTTTCTTT.

The V and J genes are TRBV12-3 or TRBV12-4 and TRBJ2-1; D is possibly TRBD1 (6 bases). The CDR3 is 14 amino acids. Trimming took off 6 bases at V and 4 bases at J, with 13 bases between the two ends. This CDR3 is CASRPPDSYNEQFF. The CDR3 DNA follows: TGTGCCAGCAGACCCCCGGACAGTTACAATGAGCAGTTCTTC.

This clonotype was observed many times. The chain carries TRBV20-1 and TRBJ2-7, with TRBD1 identical over 8 bases. Germline CDR1 and CDR2: DFQATT and SNEGSKA (reference sequence). The CDR3 runs to 14 residues. Trimming at V came to 2 bases and at J to 5 bases, leaving 8 bases not matched to a gene. CDR3 nucleotides: TGCAGTGCTAGAAACGCCCGGACAGGGAACGAGCAGTACTTC. Protein sequence: CSARNARTGNEQYF.

This chain uses TRBV30 with TRBJ1-3, with unresolved D. From germline, CDR1 is GTSNPN and CDR2 SVGIG (reference sequence). The CDR3 length is 13 residues. Trimming left V 1 base short and J 4 bases short, with 8 bases between. CDR3 sequence: CAWSAYPGNTIYF. CDR3 sequence (DNA): TGTGCCTGGAGTGCATACCCGGGAAACACCATATATTTT.

This chain connects TRBV10-2 to TRBJ2-1; TRBD2 matches at 9 bases. CDR3 size: 16 residues. Germline V lookup: CDR1 WSHSY, CDR2 SAAADI. V gave up 0 bases and J gave up 9 bases; unmatched junction bases: 9. CDR3 region: CASSESAAGGRGEQFF. The CDR3 DNA reads TGCGCCAGCAGTGAGTCGGCAGCGGGAGGTAGAGGTGAGCAGTTCTTC.

The CDR3 DNA reads TGTGCCAGCAGTGAAGCAAGGACAACTTTCGGGCAAGAGACCCAGTACTTC. Amino acids: CASSEARTTFGQETQYF. The J gene is TRBJ2-5, the V gene TRBV6-1, with D perhaps matching TRBD1 (5 bases). This CDR3 region has 17 residues. Germline-derived CDR1 and CDR2 are MNHNS and SASEGT. The germline V and J ends were trimmed by 0 bases and 2 bases, with 16 bases remaining between them.

The rearrangement joins TRBV12-3 or TRBV12-4 to TRBJ2-5; D not certain. Trimming took off 1 base at V and 9 bases at J, with 9 bases between the two ends. The CDR3 has 12 amino acids. The CDR3 DNA is TGTGCCAGCAGTTTAGTTGAAGACGCCCAGTACTTC. Protein sequence: CASSLVEDAQYF.

This clonotype has just a few counts. The chain uses TRBV5-4 and TRBJ2-2; no clear D gene. This CDR3 is 15 amino acids long. V was clipped by 0 bases and J by 1 base, with 7 bases between them. Germline assignment: CDR1 SGHNT and CDR2 YYREEE (reference sequence). CDR3 in amino acids: CASSLEELNTGELFF. The CDR3 DNA sequence: TGTGCCAGCAGCTTGGAAGAGCTGAACACCGGGGAGCTGTTTTTT.

This clonotype has only a few counts. The rearrangement joins TRBV24-1 to TRBJ2-3; possible D gene TRBD2, 5 bases. The V end was cut by 6 bases, the J end by 1 base, with 7 bases between. CDR1 is KGHDR and CDR2 is SFDVKD in the germline V gene. CDR3 length equals 13 residues. The CDR3 DNA follows: TGTGCCACCAGTCTAGCCGGCACAGATACGCAGTATTTT. It codes for CATSLAGTDTQYF.

This clonotype was picked up many times. The chain uses TRBV6-5 and TRBJ1-2, with a possible D match to TRBD1 (6 bases). Trimming shortened V by 2 bases and J by 5 bases, and 18 bases separated the two germline ends. The CDR3 is made up of 16 amino acids. CDR1 MNHEY and CDR2 SVGAGI come from the germline V gene. The CDR3 protein is CASSYRRTASKYGYTF. In DNA form, the CDR3 reads TGTGCCAGCAGTTACCGTCGGACAGCGAGCAAGTATGGCTACACCTTC.

This clonotype was counted ten times or more. The rearrangement uses TRBV6-1 and TRBJ1-1; 8 bases align to TRBD1. Germline CDR1 is MNHNS and CDR2 is SASEGT. The CDR3 loop spans 16 amino acids. V lost 6 bases, J lost 5 bases, and 14 bases stayed unmatched. CDR3 sequence (DNA): TGTGCCAGCAGCCGTCGGTCAGGGGGCGGTCAGACTGAAGCTTTCTTT. Amino acid sequence: CASSRRSGGGQTEAFF.

This clonotype was picked up a small number of times. The chain joins TRBV5-1 to TRBJ1-2; TRBD1 agrees at 9 bases. V lost 0 bases and J lost 7; bases outside the gene matches: 4. Germline lookup yields CDR1 SGHRS and CDR2 YFSETQ. The CDR3 is 14 residues long. The CDR3 bases are TGCGCCAGCAGCTTGGAAGGGACAGGGACTGGCTACACCTTC. Amino acid sequence: CASSLEGTGTGYTF.

This clonotype was detected a few times. The chain is built from TRBV5-6 and TRBJ2-1, with TRBD2 identical over 10 bases. Germline assignment: CDR1 SGHDT and CDR2 YYEEEE. This CDR3 comprises 15 residues. V shed 5 bases and J 3 bases; nucleotides not matched to a gene: 5. The CDR3 DNA reads TGTGCCAGCAGGTCAGCTAGCGGGAGCTACAATGAGCAGTTCTTC. Its translation is CASRSASGSYNEQFF.

The V gene is TRBV28, the J gene TRBJ2-7, with a possible D match to TRBD2 (6 bases). In germline, CDR1 is MDHEN, CDR2 SYDVKM. Trimming took off 8 bases at V and 4 bases at J, with 15 bases between the two ends. This CDR3 comprises 13 residues. CDR3 bases: TGTGCCAGCCTGAAGGGACTTCAATACGAGCAGTACTTC. It yields the protein CASLKGLQYEQYF.

This clonotype has a handful of counts. The J gene is TRBJ1-1, the V gene TRBV5-1; 7 bases agree with TRBD1. After removal of 6 bases from V and 1 base from J, the junction contained 6 bases not matched to a gene. The CDR3 is 14 amino acids. CDR1 and CDR2 (germline): SGHRS, YFSETQ. CDR3 in DNA: TGCGCCAGCACCCCTTCAGGGGGGAACACTGAAGCTTTCTTT. Translated, it gives CASTPSGGNTEAFF. Full variable domain (outside the CDR3, taken from reference TRBV5-1 and TRBJ1-1): KAGVTQTPRYLIKTRGQQVTLSCSPISGHRSVSWYQQTPGQGLQFLFEYFSETQRNKGNFPGRFSGRQFSNSRSEMNVSTLELGDSALYLCASTPSGGNTEAFFGQGTRLTVV.

V and J are TRBV18 and TRBJ2-2; D perhaps matches TRBD1 (5 bases). Deletions cut 2 bases from V and 0 bases from J, with 13 bases between. Germline CDR1 KGHSH, CDR2 LQKENI. This CDR3 spans 17 amino acids. CDR3 coding DNA: TGTGCCAGCTCACCATTTTCCCTCAGGGCGAACACCGGGGAGCTGTTTTTT. It encodes CASSPFSLRANTGELFF.

In this sample, this clonotype turned up a few times. This sequence joins TRBV9 and TRBJ2-2; 9 nucleotides match TRBD2. Trimming took 2 bases from V and 0 from J; bases not matched to a gene: 5. Per germline, CDR1 SGDLS and CDR2 YYNGEE. CDR3 length equals 17 residues. This CDR3 is CASSVGAGGPNTGELFF. CDR3 in DNA: TGTGCCAGCAGCGTGGGAGCGGGGGGCCCGAACACCGGGGAGCTGTTTTTT.

In its sample, this clonotype was seen a few times. This chain links TRBV18 with TRBJ2-5, with D unresolved. The germline CDR1 and CDR2 sequences are KGHSH and LQKENI. With 6 bases removed from V and 2 bases from J, the gap between germline ends came to 4 bases. The CDR3 covers 11 residues. The DNA for the CDR3 is TGTGCCAGCTCGCGTCAAGAGACCCAGTACTTC. Its protein is CASSRQETQYF.